A single sample is the source of the 22 T cell receptor beta chains below, sequenced in a study of blood T cells in healthy people across ages. A second about 7 to 11 cycle PCR used barcoded and J-beta primers. A single record per CDR3 protein comes from TCRdb applying MiXCR to the 5' RACE reads. The data hold 1.5 million to 2 million distinct CDR3 sequences, with 28% observed a single time. Sequenced sample: blood. These receptors originate from a woman aged 25-40 years in good health.

The V call is TRBV9, the J call TRBJ2-3; TRBD2 matches 9 bases. J gave up 6 bases and V 0 bases, and 2 bases lay outside the gene matches. This CDR3 spans 14 amino acids. The V gene's germline CDR1 is SGDLS and CDR2 YYNGEE. The CDR3 coding sequence is TGTGCCAGCAGCGTAGCGCTAGCGGGGGATACGCAGTATTTT. Protein product: CASSVALAGDTQYF.

The chain couples TRBV2 to TRBJ2-1; D possibly corresponds to TRBD2 (7 bases). Germline CDR1 and CDR2: SNHLY and FYNNEI. The CDR3 extends over 12 amino acids. Trimming removed 7 bases from V and 13 bases from J, with 17 bases in between. CDR3 coding DNA: TGTGCCAGCAAACGAGGCCGGGGGGCCCAGTTCTTC. This translates into CASKRGRGAQFF.

The sample holds a few counts of this clonotype. The chain combines TRBV10-3 with TRBJ1-5, with TRBD1 identical over 8 bases. The CDR3 has 15 amino acids. In germline, CDR1 is ENHRY, CDR2 SYGVKD. V lost 4 bases and J lost 5; bases outside the gene matches: 7. CDR3 amino acids: CAISGTGIGDQPQHF. DNA of the CDR3: TGTGCCATCAGTGGGACAGGGATTGGCGATCAGCCCCAGCATTTT.

V gene TRBV20-1 combines with J gene TRBJ2-5, with TRBD2 matching 10 bases. CDR1 DFQATT and CDR2 SNEGSKA come from the germline V gene (reference sequence). J lost 5 bases, V lost 3 bases, and 6 bases had no gene match. The CDR3 has 14 amino acids. Written as DNA, the CDR3 is TGCAGTGCTAGCTTAGCGGGAGGCAGGGAGACCCAGTACTTC. Translated, it gives CSASLAGGRETQYF.

The rearrangement joins TRBV18 to TRBJ2-2; D possibly corresponds to TRBD1 (6 bases). The CDR3 has 16 amino acids. The V gene's germline CDR1 is KGHSH and CDR2 LQKENI. V lost 3 bases and J 3 bases, leaving 14 bases between the germline ends. CDR3 protein: CASSPQGLEDTGELFF. CDR3 coding DNA: TGTGCCAGCTCACCGCAGGGGTTAGAGGACACCGGGGAGCTGTTTTTT.

The DNA of the CDR3 is TGTGCCAGCAGCACCCGGCAGCACTATCGACCAACCGCCTACAATGAGCAGTACTTC. It is translated as CASSTRQHYRPTAYNEQYF. The rearrangement joins TRBV11-2 to TRBJ2-5; D gene ambiguous. Germline V gives CDR1 SGHAT, CDR2 FQNNGV. The V end was cut by 5 bases, the J end by 11 bases, with 36 bases between. CDR3 size: 19 residues. Full variable domain (missing parts from reference TRBV11-2 and TRBJ2-5): EAGVAQSPRYKIIEKRQSVAFWCNPISGHATLYWYQQILGQGPKLLIQFQNNGVVDDSQLPKDRFSAERLKGVDSTLKIQPAKLEDSAVYLCASSTRQHYRPTAYNEQYFGPGTRLLVL.

CDR3 region: CASGLRGDGYTF. The CDR3 DNA is TGTGCCAGCGGACTCCGCGGTGATGGCTACACCTTC. This rearrangement joins TRBV6-6 to TRBJ1-2; D is undetermined. Trimming shortened V by 8 bases and J by 6 bases, and 13 bases separated the two germline ends. Germline V gives CDR1 MNHNY, CDR2 SVGAGI (reference sequence). The CDR3 length is 12 residues.

The rearrangement uses TRBV6-2 or TRBV6-3 and TRBJ1-5; D is undetermined. The germline V gene has CDR1 MNHEY and CDR2 SVGEGT. V lost 6 bases and J lost 0, with 9 bases in between. The CDR3 totals 14 residues. The CDR3 loop reads CASRRDNSNQPQHF. In DNA, the CDR3 is TGTGCCAGCAGACGAGATAATAGCAATCAGCCCCAGCATTTT.

V usage is TRBV20-1 and J usage is TRBJ1-2; D is undetermined. CDR1 and CDR2 from the germline V gene are DFQATT and SNEGSKA (reference sequence). The CDR3 length is 12 residues. Deletions cut 0 bases from V and 8 bases from J, with 10 bases between. The CDR3 region is CSARDYGRGYTF. For the CDR3, the DNA is TGCAGTGCTAGAGATTACGGCCGAGGCTACACCTTC.

Comment on this clonotype: A much larger clone lies one base from this, so it may be a read error. The rearrangement links TRBV7-2 to TRBJ2-7; 9 bases agree with TRBD2. Germline V CDR1 and CDR2: SGHTA, FQGNSA. This CDR3 has 15 residues. The J segment lost 2 bases and the V segment lost 8 bases, leaving 10 bases of the junction unmatched. The CDR3 loop is CASGGRGLTTYEQYF. The DNA of the CDR3 is TGTGCCAGCGGCGGGAGGGGACTAACTACCTACGAGCAGTACTTC.

This clonotype was seen more than once but under ten times. The rearrangement joins TRBV7-2 to TRBJ2-3, with D perhaps assigned TRBD1 or TRBD2 (5 bases each). The germline gives CDR1 SGHTA, CDR2 FQGNSA. V shed 2 bases and J shed 6 bases, with 15 bases lying between them. This CDR3 has 15 amino acids. The CDR3 nucleotides read TGTGCCAGCAGCTTAACGCCGGGGCGGCCCGATACGCAGTATTTT. Amino acid sequence: CASSLTPGRPDTQYF.

This clonotype was found a few times. This chain links TRBV10-3 with TRBJ2-2; D gene uncertain. The CDR3 is 14 amino acids. Trimming cost V 0 bases and J 5 bases, with 7 bases left between them. Germline V lookup: CDR1 ENHRY, CDR2 SYGVKD. The CDR3 here is CAISESVRTGELFF. CDR3 coding DNA: TGTGCCATCAGTGAGTCGGTAAGGACCGGGGAGCTGTTTTTT.

This clonotype was counted a few times. This may come from a read error, since a much larger clone is one base off. The CDR3 sequence: CASKVTQYF. The CDR3 nucleotides read TGTGCCAGCAAGGTGACCCAGTACTTC. V is TRBV6-5 and J is TRBJ2-5; D not resolved. This CDR3 is 9 amino acids long. V was clipped by 7 bases and J by 7 bases, with 4 bases between them. Germline V gene data show CDR1 as MNHEY and CDR2 as SVGAGI.

This clonotype was recorded a few times. V gene TRBV10-3 combines with J gene TRBJ2-2, with TRBD1 matching over 10 bases. This CDR3 contains 19 residues. V lost 2 bases and J lost 4; bases outside the gene matches: 13. CDR1 is ENHRY and CDR2 is SYGVKD in the germline V gene. CDR3 sequence: CAISERLNPGTGATGELFF. The CDR3 DNA sequence: TGTGCCATCAGTGAGCGTCTTAATCCGGGGACAGGGGCCACCGGGGAGCTGTTTTTT.

This sequence joins TRBV27 and TRBJ1-5; 7 positions match TRBD1. The CDR3 is made up of 14 amino acids. V lost 7 bases to trimming and J lost 6 bases; unmatched junction nucleotides: 9. Germline assignment: CDR1 MNHEY and CDR2 SMNVEV (reference sequence). The CDR3 here is CASTHGGGGQPQHF. In DNA form, the CDR3 reads TGTGCCAGCACCCATGGAGGGGGCGGTCAGCCCCAGCATTTT.

The CDR3 is CSARDGSNYGYTF. In nucleotides, the CDR3 is TGCAGTGCTAGGGACGGATCTAACTATGGCTACACCTTC. The chain carries TRBV20-1 and TRBJ1-2; no definite D call. The germline V gene has CDR1 DFQATT and CDR2 SNEGSKA (reference sequence). Trimming took 3 bases from V and 0 from J, leaving 8 bases between them. The length of the CDR3 is 13 residues.

The chain combines TRBV19 with TRBJ2-7; D is ambiguous. This CDR3 region has 13 residues. Germline assignment: CDR1 LNHDA and CDR2 SQIVND (reference sequence). V lost 3 bases and J lost 4, with 10 bases in between. The CDR3 is CASSIDLLYEQYF. For the CDR3, the DNA is TGTGCCAGTAGTATCGACCTCCTGTACGAGCAGTACTTC.

Note on this clonotype: An end of the junction differs from the germline gene, which may be a read error. This chain joins TRBV4-1 and TRBJ2-7; either TRBD1 or TRBD2 may supply D (5 bases each). CDR1 and CDR2 (germline): MGHRA, YSYEKL. The CDR3 contains 14 residues. The CDR3 region is CASSQDRPRDERYF. CDR3 bases: TGCGCCAGCAGCCAAGATCGTCCAAGGGACGAGCGGTACTTC.

This rearrangement joins TRBV11-3 to TRBJ1-1; no firm D call. V lost 1 base to trimming and J lost 0 bases, with 15 bases between them. The germline V gene has CDR1 SGHNT and CDR2 YENEEA. This CDR3 comprises 17 residues. In DNA form, the CDR3 reads TGTGCCAGCAGCTTAGGGCCAGAAAGCCCAATGAACACTGAAGCTTTCTTT. This encodes CASSLGPESPMNTEAFF.

The V call is TRBV7-2, the J call TRBJ2-5, with TRBD1 identical over 7 bases. Germline V gene lookup returns CDR1 SGHTA and CDR2 FQGNSA. V lost 1 base, J lost 4 bases, and 6 bases stayed unmatched. CDR3 size: 15 residues. As DNA, the CDR3 is TGTGCCAGCAGCTTAGGACAGGGACCGGGAGAGACCCAGTACTTC. Translating it yields CASSLGQGPGETQYF.

This clonotype turned up a few times. The chain joins TRBV2 to TRBJ2-5, with unresolved D. This CDR3 spans 18 amino acids. CDR1 is SNHLY, CDR2 FYNNEI, per germline. The V end lost 0 bases, the J end lost 1 base, and 18 bases lay between the germline ends. CDR3 residues: CASSEAWVANPGQETQYF. The DNA for the CDR3 is TGTGCCAGCAGTGAAGCCTGGGTGGCCAACCCAGGCCAAGAGACCCAGTACTTC.

This clonotype was recorded once. CDR3 amino acids: CASAPGAGYQPQHF. The CDR3 DNA is TGTGCTAGTGCTCCCGGGGCAGGTTATCAGCCCCAGCATTTT. The chain uses TRBV12-5 and TRBJ1-5; maybe TRBD1 (5 bases). Trimming took off 7 bases at V and 5 bases at J, with 15 bases between the two ends. Germline V gene sequence: CDR1 LGHNT, CDR2 FRNRAP. The CDR3 totals 14 residues.